This T cell receptor (beta chain) was recovered during a study of CD4 T cell repertoires in COVID-19. Study summary: After less than 12 days of IL-2 expansion, CFSE-low cells were relabeled and restimulated with other coronavirus spikes. Findings and limits, study-wide: Some SARS-CoV-2 clonotypes, between about 6.5 and 25%, recurred in SARS-CoV and/or HKU1 cultures.

Mild-to-severe COVID-19 survivors were the donors. The memory T cells were sequenced right after ex vivo isolation, without culture. Data came from immunoSEQ multiplex PCR; TCRdb stores just in-frame clones and leaves some out. The table shows about 75,000 clones, with about 80% occurring only once. Points on this clone: What it recognizes is unknown.

CDR1 LNHDA and CDR2 SQIVND come from the germline V gene (reference sequence). V was trimmed by 7 bases and J by 6 bases, leaving 18 bases between them. The CDR3 length is 14 residues. The specimen comprised CD4+ T cells from peripheral blood, sampled after recovery from COVID-19. The receptor was isolated from a human donor who had COVID-19. The J gene is TRBJ1-1, the V gene TRBV19, with D tentatively TRBD1 (6 bases). This CDR3 is CASIIGGGTAEAFF. CDR3 coding DNA: TGTGCCAGTATAATAGGGGGAGGGACCGCTGAAGCTTTCTTT.